This is a list of T cell receptor beta chains from one sample in a study of cytomegalovirus exposure and HLA in healthy donors. The method was immunoSEQ multiplex PCR; TCRdb's version includes in-frame clones alone and lacks a portion of them. There are 100,000 to 150,000 clones in the sample; roughly four fifths occur only once, and about 16% lies in the top ten. The sample comprised PBMCs. The receptors derive from a man aged 50 or older in good health and CMV-seropositive. Each CDR3 is given without its conserved first and last residue.

j_gene	v_gene	CDR3aa
TRBJ1-1	TRBV27	ASSLRGQNTEAF
TRBJ2-1	TRBV4-3	ASSPDGTVSYNEQF
TRBJ1-3	TRBV2	ASSGAVGNTIY
TRBJ2-7	TRBV7-9	ASSLATGRGEQY
TRBJ2-6	TRBV9	ASSVVPSLSGANVLT
TRBJ1-2	TRBV7-2	ASSLGQGYGYT
TRBJ1-2	TRBV15	ATSRAKVEGAKGYT
TRBJ2-5	TRBV7-9	ASSRRGDRGVGETQY
TRBJ2-1	TRBV20-1	SASDQRRF
TRBJ2-7	TRBV7-9	ASSLVTSMAYEQY
.	TRBV19	ASSPRASGSVHEQY
TRBJ2-2	TRBV28	ASSSTGLTGELF
TRBJ1-3	TRBV7-9	ASSGEDRSNGNTIY
TRBJ2-3	TRBV2	ASKKISGGTDTQY
TRBJ2-3	TRBV4-1	ASSQEAGAVSSTDTQY
TRBJ2-1	TRBV23-1	AIGGVTSGGGRRRL
TRBJ2-5	TRBV10-3	AISDRTDYQETQY
TRBJ2-3	TRBV6-5	ASSPPGSDTQY
TRBJ2-3	TRBV7-7	ASSRGGEGSTSGVGDTQY
TRBJ1-1	TRBV7-9	ASSLQGIEAF
TRBJ2-3	TRBV19	ASSWERTDTQY
TRBJ2-7	TRBV11-3	ASSFTGIRGGEQY
TRBJ2-1	TRBV2	ASTNDRGSYNEQF
TRBJ1-1	TRBV7-9	ASSEQGGNTEAF